The 30 T cell receptor beta chains below were found in one sample sequenced in a study of shared clonotypes between healthy human individuals. The data were produced by immunoSEQ multiplex PCR, yet TCRdb's version contains in-frame clones alone and is incomplete. The sample lists 2 million to 3 million clones; more than 85% were seen once. Sequencing input: naive CD4+ T cells from PBMCs. The subset was: CD45RA+ positively selected. The receptors stem from a man aged 18 to 29 in good health. Some clones in this sample may be carry-over from other donors' samples.

This chain connects TRBV6-1 to TRBJ2-5, with no clear D. Trimming took 6 bases from V and 0 from J, leaving 14 bases between them. The germline gives CDR1 MNHNS, CDR2 SASEGT. The CDR3 spans 15 residues. CDR3 bases: TGTGCCAGCAGCCCACGACCCACCAACCAAGAGACCCAGTACTTC. This translates into CASSPRPTNQETQYF.

The chain recombines TRBV11-1 with TRBJ2-7; TRBD1 agrees at 9 bases. The germline V gene has CDR1 SGHAT and CDR2 FQDESV (reference sequence). The CDR3 is 14 amino acids. The J segment lost 5 bases and the V segment lost 5 bases, leaving 7 bases of the junction unmatched. CDR3 DNA: TGTGCCAGCAGCCCGGGACAGGGTTCGAACGAGCAGTACTTC. As protein: CASSPGQGSNEQYF.

The CDR3 region has the DNA TGCAGTGCTAGTTTTACGTCACCCCTCCACTTT. It is translated as CSASFTSPLHF. The V call is TRBV20-1, the J call TRBJ1-6, with D unresolved. Trimming removed 3 bases from V and 10 bases from J, with 7 bases in between. The length of the CDR3 is 11 residues. Looked up from germline, CDR1 is DFQATT and CDR2 is SNEGSKA (reference sequence).

This chain joins TRBV5-3 and TRBJ1-4; D unresolved. TRBV5-3 falls under the ORF class, with uncertain function. V lost 3 bases to trimming and J lost 13 bases, with 7 bases between them. The CDR3 is made up of 10 amino acids. This chain's CDR3 is CARSSVGLFF. CDR3 sequence (DNA): TGTGCCAGAAGCTCCGTTGGACTGTTTTTT.

The J gene is TRBJ1-5, the V gene TRBV28; 7 positions agree with TRBD1. Germline V gene lookup returns CDR1 MDHEN and CDR2 SYDVKM. With V trimmed by 2 bases and J by 5 bases, 3 bases remained unmatched. The CDR3 is 14 amino acids. CDR3 sequence: CASSLTGAYQPQHF. CDR3 in DNA: TGTGCCAGCAGTTTAACAGGGGCCTATCAGCCCCAGCATTTT.

This clone was counted between two and nine times. The chain recombines TRBV29-1 with TRBJ1-1; D is perhaps TRBD1 (5 bases). CDR3 size: 13 residues. Trimming left V 6 bases short and J 8 bases short, with 19 bases between. CDR1 is SQVTM, CDR2 ANQGSEA, per germline. DNA of the CDR3: TGCAGCGTCGGTGGTTCCCCGAGGGGCGAAGCTTTCTTT. Translation: CSVGGSPRGEAFF.

This CDR3 reads CASKGDKAQSYGYTF. In nucleotides, the CDR3 is TGTGCCAGCAAAGGGGACAAGGCCCAATCCTATGGCTACACCTTC. The chain carries TRBV6-1 and TRBJ1-2; perhaps TRBD1 as D (6 bases). The CDR3 is made up of 15 amino acids. V lost 7 bases to trimming and J lost 4 bases, with 19 bases between them. Germline CDR1 and CDR2: MNHNS and SASEGT.

The J gene is TRBJ2-1, the V gene TRBV5-1, with D possibly TRBD2 on 5 matching bases. The ends were cut back, 0 bases at V and 6 bases at J, with 13 bases in the middle. CDR3 length: 15 residues. Germline CDR1 SGHRS, CDR2 YFSETQ. The CDR3 coding sequence is TGCGCCAGCAGCTTGGCGTGGGAGTATCGCAATGAGCAGTTCTTC. Protein sequence: CASSLAWEYRNEQFF.

For this clone: The same CDR3 arises from other DNA sequences in this sample as well. J is TRBJ1-3 and V is TRBV6-5, with D possibly matching TRBD1 (6 bases). The V end lost 5 bases, the J end lost 2 bases, and 10 bases lay between the germline ends. CDR1 MNHEY and CDR2 SVGAGI come from the germline V gene. CDR3 length: 14 residues. The CDR3 DNA is TGTGCCAGCAGTATAGGGACAACTGGAAACACCATATATTTT. Translation: CASSIGTTGNTIYF.

The chain uses TRBV13 and TRBJ2-3; TRBD2 aligns across 9 bases. CDR3 length equals 16 residues. CDR1 is PRHDT and CDR2 is FYEKMQ in the germline V gene (reference sequence). Trimming took 7 bases from V and 2 from J; bases not matched to a gene: 10. The CDR3 region has the DNA TGTGCCAGCATCGCGGGGGGGCGGGAGCTCACAGATACGCAGTATTTT. Residues: CASIAGGRELTDTQYF.

The genes are TRBV28 and TRBJ1-2; the match to TRBD1 covers 9 bases. This CDR3 has 15 amino acids. The trim removed 10 bases at V and 1 base at J, leaving 10 bases unmatched. Germline CDR1 and CDR2: MDHEN and SYDVKM. The CDR3 is CAITPWDRVNYGYTF. CDR3 DNA sequence: TGTGCCATTACCCCTTGGGACAGGGTTAACTATGGCTACACCTTC.

This rearrangement joins TRBV6-6 to TRBJ1-1; 7 bases are a match to TRBD1. With V trimmed by 6 bases and J by 7 bases, 8 bases remained unmatched. The CDR3 totals 13 residues. Germline V gene data show CDR1 as MNHNY and CDR2 as SVGAGI (reference sequence). The DNA of the CDR3 is TGTGCCAGCAGCTACCGGGACAGCGTTGAAGCTTTCTTT. This gives the protein CASSYRDSVEAFF.

The genes are TRBV7-8 and TRBJ2-3, with 10 bases aligning to TRBD2. Losses at the gene ends were 6 bases for V and 10 bases for J; bases not matched to a gene: 10. CDR3 length equals 14 residues. The germline V gene encodes CDR1 SGHVS and CDR2 FQNEAQ. The chain's CDR3 is CASSPIAGGGAQYF. CDR3 nucleotide sequence: TGTGCCAGCAGTCCCATAGCGGGAGGAGGGGCGCAGTATTTT. Filled out from reference TRBV7-8 and TRBJ2-3, the complete variable domain reads GAGVSQSPRYKVAKRGQDVALRCDPISGHVSLFWYQQALGQGPEFLTYFQNEAQLDKSGLPSDRFFAERPEGSVSTLKIQRTQQEDSAVYLCASSPIAGGGAQYFGPGTRLTVL.

The genes are TRBV6-6 and TRBJ2-2, with TRBD2 identical over 9 bases. Unmatched junction bases numbered 3, after V lost 6 bases and J lost 4 bases. The CDR3 consists of 14 residues. Germline loops: CDR1 MNHNY, CDR2 SVGAGI (reference sequence). CDR3 amino acids: CASRREGLTGELFF. The CDR3 region has the DNA TGTGCCAGCAGGCGGGAGGGCCTCACCGGGGAGCTGTTTTTT.

Details on this clone: Within the sample, other DNA sequences also encode this same CDR3. This sequence joins TRBV7-2 and TRBJ2-7, with D possibly matching TRBD1 (5 bases). Germline V CDR1 and CDR2: SGHTA, FQGNSA. The CDR3 sequence is 13 residues long. Trimming shortened V by 0 bases and J by 3 bases, and 6 bases separated the two germline ends. The CDR3 coding sequence is TGTGCCAGCAGCTTAGCCACAGGCTACGAGCAGTACTTC. This gives the protein CASSLATGYEQYF.

This sequence joins TRBV7-2 and TRBJ1-2; TRBD1 matches at 7 bases. Germline CDR1 and CDR2: SGHTA and FQGNSA. V lost 5 bases and J lost 5; bases outside the gene matches: 8. The CDR3 spans 14 residues. CDR3: CASSLDRVRYGYTF. CDR3 in DNA: TGTGCCAGCAGCCTAGACAGGGTTCGGTATGGCTACACCTTC.

The V and J genes are TRBV7-9 and TRBJ1-5, with a weak D call TRBD1 (5 bases). Per germline, CDR1 SEHNR and CDR2 FQNEAQ (reference sequence). V was trimmed by 3 bases and J by 9 bases, leaving 18 bases between them. This CDR3 spans 15 amino acids. The CDR3 sequence: CASSFTRDSGGPQHF. The CDR3 coding sequence is TGTGCCAGCAGCTTTACTCGGGACTCCGGAGGGCCCCAGCATTTT.

The rearrangement uses TRBV7-3 and TRBJ2-2; D uncertain. Trimming took 1 base from V and 0 from J, leaving 9 bases between them. The germline CDR1 and CDR2 sequences are SGHTA and FQGTGA. This CDR3 has 16 residues. CDR3 loop: CASSLNGGTNTGELFF. DNA of the CDR3: TGTGCCAGCAGCTTAAACGGCGGTACGAACACCGGGGAGCTGTTTTTT.

The J gene is TRBJ2-1, the V gene TRBV28; 11 bases are a match to TRBD2. V lost 2 bases to trimming and J lost 7 bases; unmatched junction nucleotides: 4. The V gene's germline CDR1 is MDHEN and CDR2 SYDVKM. The CDR3 spans 15 residues. CDR3 in DNA: TGTGCCAGCAGTTTAACTAGCGGGAGATGGAATGAGCAGTTCTTC. This gives the protein CASSLTSGRWNEQFF. Filled out from reference TRBV28 and TRBJ2-1, the complete variable domain reads DVKVTQSSRYLVKRTGEKVFLECVQDMDHENMFWYRQDPGLGLRLIYFSYDVKMKEKGDIPEGYSVSREKKERFSLILESASTNQTSMYLCASSLTSGRWNEQFFGPGTRLTVL.

The chain recombines TRBV30 with TRBJ1-5; D is possibly TRBD1 (6 bases). The CDR3 has 11 residues. Germline lookup yields CDR1 GTSNPN and CDR2 SVGIG (reference sequence). V was pared by 8 bases and J by 4 bases, with 9 bases between. The CDR3 bases are TGTGCCGGGGGGCGTAATCAGCCCCAGCATTTT. Translating it yields CAGGRNQPQHF.

The chain has TRBV28 and TRBJ1-3; D is perhaps TRBD1 (5 bases). There are 15 residues in the CDR3. Trimming left V 3 bases short and J 1 base short, with 10 bases between. Germline V lookup: CDR1 MDHEN, CDR2 SYDVKM. The CDR3 DNA reads as TGTGCCAGCAGTTTCGGGCAGGGTTCTGGAAACACCATATATTTT. Its protein product is CASSFGQGSGNTIYF.

This sequence joins TRBV19 and TRBJ2-3, with D perhaps matching TRBD2 (5 bases). The germline V and J ends were trimmed by 3 bases and 3 bases, with 10 bases remaining between them. The CDR3 is made up of 14 amino acids. CDR1 and CDR2 from the germline V gene are LNHDA and SQIVND (reference sequence). The CDR3 is CASSIPLATDTQYF. In nucleotides, the CDR3 is TGTGCCAGTAGTATCCCCCTAGCTACAGATACGCAGTATTTT.

This clone was counted between two and nine times. The chain uses TRBV20-1 and TRBJ1-1; tentatively, D is TRBD1 (5 bases). The CDR3 consists of 11 residues. Germline lookup yields CDR1 DFQATT and CDR2 SNEGSKA (reference sequence). With 3 bases removed from V and 11 bases from J, the gap between germline ends came to 13 bases. CDR3 sequence (DNA): TGCAGTGCTAGCTTAGGGGAGGAGGCTTTCTTT. Amino acids: CSASLGEEAFF.

The J gene is TRBJ2-2, the V gene TRBV19; TRBD1 is a possible D gene (5 bases). Germline CDR1 and CDR2: LNHDA and SQIVND (reference sequence). The CDR3 length is 13 residues. V dropped 9 bases and J dropped 1 base, with 9 bases sitting between them. DNA of the CDR3: TGTGCCAGCGCTGACAGGAACACCGGGGAGCTGTTTTTT. Translation gives CASADRNTGELFF.

The rearrangement links TRBV5-1 to TRBJ2-1; 10 bases match TRBD1. Germline V CDR1 and CDR2: SGHRS, YFSETQ. The ends lost 4 bases at V and 7 bases at J; junction bases unmatched: 5. The CDR3 runs 14 residues. This CDR3 reads CASSKDRGVNEQFF. CDR3 nucleotide sequence: TGCGCCAGCAGCAAGGACAGGGGGGTAAATGAGCAGTTCTTC.

The chain combines TRBV11-1 with TRBJ2-7; 13 bases agree with TRBD2. The CDR3 has 15 amino acids. Germline trimming cut 5 bases from V and 3 bases from J; bases unmatched to any gene: 4. Germline values: CDR1 SGHAT, CDR2 FQDESV (reference sequence). CDR3 region: CASSTRTSGSYEQYF. CDR3 nucleotide sequence: TGTGCCAGCAGCACCCGGACTAGCGGGAGCTACGAGCAGTACTTC.

This clone has a handful of counts. The sample contains more than one DNA sequence encoding this CDR3. This chain joins TRBV7-2 and TRBJ2-1; TRBD1 matches at 9 bases. This CDR3 has 15 residues. J lost 4 bases, V lost 2 bases, and 3 bases had no gene match. In germline, CDR1 is SGHTA, CDR2 FQGNSA. Here the CDR3 reads CASSLLGQGYNEQFF. The CDR3 DNA reads TGTGCCAGCAGCTTATTGGGACAGGGATACAATGAGCAGTTCTTC.

Only one count was recorded for this clone. Distinct nucleotide sequences in the sample also encode this CDR3. The V gene is TRBV7-3, the J gene TRBJ2-2; 10 bases line up with TRBD2. V shed 3 bases, J shed 0 bases, and the junction held 1 base outside the gene matches. CDR3 size: 16 residues. The germline V gene encodes CDR1 SGHTA and CDR2 FQGTGA. The CDR3 DNA sequence: TGTGCCAGCAGCTTTACTAGCGGGGCGAACACCGGGGAGCTGTTTTTT. Translated, it gives CASSFTSGANTGELFF.

The rearrangement links TRBV15 to TRBJ2-1; 7 bases are shared with TRBD2. There are 16 residues in the CDR3. V gave up 0 bases and J gave up 6 bases; unmatched junction bases: 8. Germline assignment: CDR1 LNHNV and CDR2 YYDKDF (reference sequence). CDR3 bases: TGTGCCACCAGCAGAGATAGGTTAGCGGGTATCAATGAGCAGTTCTTC. Residues: CATSRDRLAGINEQFF.

The chain links TRBV9 to TRBJ1-3, with a weak D call TRBD1 (6 bases). With 4 bases removed from V and 4 bases from J, the gap between germline ends came to 21 bases. The germline V gene encodes CDR1 SGDLS and CDR2 YYNGEE. CDR3 size: 17 residues. The CDR3, as DNA: TGTGCCAGCAGCTACAGAACCGCCTCAGGGGAGGGAAACACCATATATTTT. This sequence encodes CASSYRTASGEGNTIYF.